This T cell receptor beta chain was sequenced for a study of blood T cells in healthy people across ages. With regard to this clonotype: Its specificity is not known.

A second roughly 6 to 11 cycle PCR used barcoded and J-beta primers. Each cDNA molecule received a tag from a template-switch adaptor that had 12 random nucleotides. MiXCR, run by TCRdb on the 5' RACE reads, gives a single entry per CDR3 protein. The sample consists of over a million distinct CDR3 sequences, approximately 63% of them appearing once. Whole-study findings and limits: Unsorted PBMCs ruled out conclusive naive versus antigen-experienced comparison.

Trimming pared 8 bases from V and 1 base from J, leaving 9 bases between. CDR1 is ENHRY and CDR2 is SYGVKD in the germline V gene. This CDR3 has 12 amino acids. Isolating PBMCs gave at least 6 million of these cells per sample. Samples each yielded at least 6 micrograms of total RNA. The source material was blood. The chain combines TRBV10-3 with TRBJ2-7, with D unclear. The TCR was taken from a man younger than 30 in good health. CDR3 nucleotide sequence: TGTGCCATCGGACGTGGGTCCTACGAGCAGTACTTC. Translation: CAIGRGSYEQYF.